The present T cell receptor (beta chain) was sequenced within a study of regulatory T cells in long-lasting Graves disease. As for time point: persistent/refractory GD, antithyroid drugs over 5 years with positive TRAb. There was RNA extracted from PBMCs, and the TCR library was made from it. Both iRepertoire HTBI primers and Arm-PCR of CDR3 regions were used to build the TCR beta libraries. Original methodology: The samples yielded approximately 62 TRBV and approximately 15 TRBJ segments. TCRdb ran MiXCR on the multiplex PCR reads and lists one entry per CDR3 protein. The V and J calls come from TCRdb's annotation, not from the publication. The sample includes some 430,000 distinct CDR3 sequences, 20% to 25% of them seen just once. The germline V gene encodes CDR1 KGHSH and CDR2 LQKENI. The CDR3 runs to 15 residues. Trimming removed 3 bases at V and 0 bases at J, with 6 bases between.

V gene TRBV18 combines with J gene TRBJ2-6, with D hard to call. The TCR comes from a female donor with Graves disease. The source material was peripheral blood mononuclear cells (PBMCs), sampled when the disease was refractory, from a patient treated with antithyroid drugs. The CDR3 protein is CASSPGISGANVLTF. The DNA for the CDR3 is TGTGCCAGCTCACCGGGAATCTCTGGGGCCAACGTCCTGACTTTC.